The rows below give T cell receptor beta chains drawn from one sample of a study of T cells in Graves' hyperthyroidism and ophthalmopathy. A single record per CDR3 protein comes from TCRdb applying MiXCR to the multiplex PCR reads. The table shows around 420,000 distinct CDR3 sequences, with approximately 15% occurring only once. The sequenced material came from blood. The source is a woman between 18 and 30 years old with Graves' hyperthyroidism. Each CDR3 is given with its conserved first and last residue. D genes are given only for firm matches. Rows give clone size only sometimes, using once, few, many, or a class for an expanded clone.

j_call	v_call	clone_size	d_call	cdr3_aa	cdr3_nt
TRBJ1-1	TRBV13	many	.	CASSALDTEAFF	TGTGCCAGCAGCGCCCTCGACACTGAAGCTTTCTTT
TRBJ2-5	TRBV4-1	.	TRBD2	CASSQPTSGKETKYF	TGCGCCAGCAGCCAACCGACTAGCGGAAAAGAGACCAAGTACTTC
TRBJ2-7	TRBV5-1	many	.	CASSPGGGPTTQYF	TGCGCCAGCAGCCCTGGTGGGGGCCCTACGACGCAGTACTTC
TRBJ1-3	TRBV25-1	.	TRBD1	CASSRGTDPGNTIYF	TGTGCCAGCAGTCGAGGGACAGATCCTGGAAACACCATATATTTT
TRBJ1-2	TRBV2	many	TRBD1	CASTGTGDGYTF	TGTGCCAGCACTGGGACAGGGGATGGCTACACCTTC
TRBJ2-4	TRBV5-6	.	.	CASSLAGVKNIQYF	TGTGCCAGCAGCTTGGCAGGGGTCAAAAACATTCAGTACTTC
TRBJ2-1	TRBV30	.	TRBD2	CAWSALGGLAREEQFF	TGTGCCTGGAGTGCGCTTGGGGGACTAGCGAGGGAAGAGCAGTTCTTC
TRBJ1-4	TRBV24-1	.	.	CATSTGRTNEKLFF	TGTGCCACCAGTACAGGGCGAACTAATGAAAAACTGTTTTTT
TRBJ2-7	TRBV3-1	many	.	CASSQGRTVSYEQYF	TGTGCCAGCAGCCAAGGGCGGACGGTTTCCTACGAGCAGTACTTC
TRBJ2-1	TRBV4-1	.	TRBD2	CASSQGLAGGGNEQFF	TGCGCCAGCAGCCAGGGACTAGCGGGAGGGGGGAATGAGCAGTTCTTC
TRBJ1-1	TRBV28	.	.	CASSLFRQGNTEAFF	TGTGCCAGCAGTTTATTCCGGCAGGGGAACACTGAAGCTTTCTTT
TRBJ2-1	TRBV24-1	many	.	CATSETLTSYNEQFF	TGTGCCACCAGTGAAACCCTGACCTCCTACAATGAGCAGTTCTTC
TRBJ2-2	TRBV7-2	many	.	CASSLDHTGELFF	TGTGCCAGCAGCTTGGATCACACCGGGGAGCTGTTTTTT
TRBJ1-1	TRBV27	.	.	CASSFGGSFAEAFF	TGTGCCAGCAGTTTTGGGGGGTCTTTCGCTGAAGCTTTCTTT
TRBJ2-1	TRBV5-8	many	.	CASRRGNNEQFF	TGTGCCAGCAGAAGGGGAAACAATGAGCAGTTCTTC
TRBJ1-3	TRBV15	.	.	CATSRDRAAGSGNTIYF	TGTGCCACCAGCAGAGATAGGGCGGCAGGGAGTGGAAACACCATATATTTT
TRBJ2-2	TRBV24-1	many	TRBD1	CATRGTANTGELFF	TGTGCCACCAGAGGGACAGCGAACACCGGGGAGCTGTTTTTT
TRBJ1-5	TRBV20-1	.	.	CSASSGLSQPQHF	TGCAGTGCTAGTTCTGGGCTTAGTCAGCCCCAGCATTTT
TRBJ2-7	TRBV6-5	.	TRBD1	CASSYTGGTTPYEQYF	TGTGCCAGCAGTTACACAGGGGGTACCACCCCCTACGAGCAGTACTTC
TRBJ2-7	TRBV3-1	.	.	CASSQDVGRSYEQYF	TGTGCCAGCAGCCAAGACGTGGGGCGCAGCTACGAGCAGTACTTC
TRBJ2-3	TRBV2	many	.	CASMGKRTDTQYF	TGTGCCAGCATGGGGAAGAGGACAGATACGCAGTATTTT
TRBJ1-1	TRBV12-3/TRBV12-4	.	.	CASSSRPGKAFF	TGTGCCAGCAGTTCCCGTCCCGGTAAAGCTTTCTTT
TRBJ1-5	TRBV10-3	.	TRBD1	CAIRAGTGDQPQHF	TGTGCCATCAGAGCTGGGACAGGGGATCAGCCCCAGCATTTT
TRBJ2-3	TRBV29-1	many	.	CSLKVQGSTDTQYF	TGCAGCCTCAAGGTCCAGGGAAGCACAGATACGCAGTATTTT
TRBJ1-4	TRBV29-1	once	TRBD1	CSVGGTGNKKLFF	TGCAGCGTTGGTGGGACAGGGAATAAAAAACTGTTTTTT
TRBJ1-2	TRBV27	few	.	CASSLFDSPNYGYTF	TGTGCCAGCAGTTTATTCGACAGTCCTAACTATGGCTACACCTTC
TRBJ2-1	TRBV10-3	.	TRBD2	CAISQTSGRGNEQFF	TGTGCCATCAGCCAAACTAGCGGGAGAGGTAATGAGCAGTTCTTC
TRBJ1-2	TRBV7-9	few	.	CASSPAHQGGYTF	TGTGCCAGCAGCCCCGCTCACCAGGGTGGCTACACCTTC
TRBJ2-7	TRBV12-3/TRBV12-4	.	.	CASSFRRRGYEQYF	TGTGCCAGCAGTTTTAGACGACGAGGCTACGAGCAGTACTTC
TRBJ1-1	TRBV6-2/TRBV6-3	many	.	CASSPWNTEAFF	TGTGCCAGCAGTCCCTGGAACACTGAAGCTTTCTTT
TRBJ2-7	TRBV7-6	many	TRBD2	CASSLVISGRAGYEQYF	TGTGCCAGCAGCTTAGTTATTAGCGGGAGGGCTGGCTACGAGCAGTACTTC
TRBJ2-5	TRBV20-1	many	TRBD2	CSASLSGGQKETQYF	TGCAGTGCTAGCCTCAGCGGGGGGCAAAAGGAGACCCAGTACTTC
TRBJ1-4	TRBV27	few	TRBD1	CASSLWGQGSEKLFF	TGTGCCAGCAGTTTATGGGGACAGGGAAGCGAAAAACTGTTTTTT
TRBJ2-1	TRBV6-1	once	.	CAEGGRGLNNEQFF	TGTGCCGAGGGAGGCAGAGGACTAAACAATGAGCAGTTCTTC
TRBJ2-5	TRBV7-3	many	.	CASSFGGGETQYF	TGTGCCAGCAGCTTCGGGGGCGGGGAGACCCAGTACTTC
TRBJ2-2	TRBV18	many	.	CASSLIMTGELFF	TGTGCCAGCTCCCTTATCATGACCGGGGAGCTGTTTTTT
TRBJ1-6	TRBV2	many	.	CASSGEGTGNSPLHF	TGTGCCAGCAGTGGTGAGGGAACGGGTAATTCACCCCTCCACTTT
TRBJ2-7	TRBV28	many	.	CASSELPSYEQYF	TGTGCCAGCAGCGAGCTACCCTCCTACGAGCAGTACTTC
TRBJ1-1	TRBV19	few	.	CASSTRSEAFF	TGTGCCAGTAGTACGCGGAGTGAAGCTTTCTTT
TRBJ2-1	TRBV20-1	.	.	CSASGINYNEQFF	TGCAGTGCTAGCGGTATTAACTACAATGAGCAGTTCTTC
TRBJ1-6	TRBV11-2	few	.	CASSPRGKVDNSPLHF	TGTGCCAGCAGCCCGCGGGGGAAAGTCGATAATTCACCCCTCCACTTT
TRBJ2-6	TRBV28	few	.	CASSFSWANVLTF	TGTGCCAGCAGTTTCTCATGGGCCAACGTCCTGACTTTC
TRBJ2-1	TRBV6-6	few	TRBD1	CASSYGTGGAQFF	TGTGCCAGCAGTTACGGTACAGGGGGAGCGCAGTTCTTC
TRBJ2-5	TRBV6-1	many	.	CASNKRAGETQYF	TGTGCCAGCAATAAACGGGCCGGGGAGACCCAGTACTTC
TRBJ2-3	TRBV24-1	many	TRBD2	CATSDRTSGGTDTQYF	TGTGCCACCAGTGACCGGACTAGCGGGGGCACAGATACGCAGTATTTT
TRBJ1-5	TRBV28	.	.	CASRTDRLNQPQHF	TGTGCCAGCAGGACGGACAGACTAAATCAGCCCCAGCATTTT
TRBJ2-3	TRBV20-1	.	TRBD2	CSAPAYTGLAGGADTQYF	TGCAGTGCTCCCGCCTACACAGGACTAGCGGGGGGCGCAGATACGCAGTATTTT
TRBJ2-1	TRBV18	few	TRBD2	CASSPAIAGANEQFF	TGTGCCAGCTCACCGGCAATAGCGGGGGCCAATGAGCAGTTCTTC
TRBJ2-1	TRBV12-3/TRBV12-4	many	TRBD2	CASSPRERGTYNEQFF	TGTGCCAGCAGCCCCAGAGAGCGGGGGACCTACAATGAGCAGTTCTTC
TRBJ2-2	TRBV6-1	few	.	CASKRGNTGELFF	TGTGCCAGTAAGAGGGGGAACACCGGGGAGCTGTTTTTT
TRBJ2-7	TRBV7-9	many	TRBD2	CASTITRASGSYEQYF	TGTGCCAGCACCATTACGCGGGCTAGCGGTTCGTACGAGCAGTACTTC
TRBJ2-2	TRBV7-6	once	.	CASSSRQGGAGELFF	TGTGCCAGCAGCTCACGACAGGGAGGCGCCGGGGAGCTGTTTTTT
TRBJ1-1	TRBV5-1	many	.	CASSLNPRTTNTEAFF	TGCGCCAGCAGCTTGAACCCCAGAACGACGAACACTGAAGCTTTCTTT
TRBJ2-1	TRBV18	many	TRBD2	CASSPLLADNEQFF	TGTGCCAGCTCACCACTCCTAGCGGACAATGAGCAGTTCTTC
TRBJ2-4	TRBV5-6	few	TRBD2	CASSGLAGAQQNIQYF	TGTGCCAGCAGCGGCCTAGCGGGAGCCCAACAAAACATTCAGTACTTC
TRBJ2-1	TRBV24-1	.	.	CATEGGGSYNEQFF	TGTGCCACCGAGGGGGGCGGATCCTACAATGAGCAGTTCTTC
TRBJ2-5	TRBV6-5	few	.	CASSYLQGWETQYF	TGTGCCAGCAGTTACCTTCAGGGGTGGGAGACCCAGTACTTC
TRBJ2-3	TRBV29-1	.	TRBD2	CSVESISGTDTQYF	TGCAGCGTTGAGTCGATTAGCGGGACAGATACGCAGTATTTT
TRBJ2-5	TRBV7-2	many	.	CASSSRGWALQETQYF	TGTGCCAGCAGTTCTCGCGGGTGGGCACTGCAAGAGACCCAGTACTTC